This T cell receptor (beta chain) was retrieved from a study of glioma-infiltrating T cells. Whole-study results and caveats: Tissue and blood shared very few CDR3 sequences. Non-neoplastic patients had below-expected tissue-blood divergence, while all gliomas exceeded expectation.

This clonotype was seen many times. As yet, its antigen is unknown. Using RNA template, CDR3s of TCR alpha and beta were amplified with iRepertoire arm-PCR. Input was about 95-400 ng of tissue mRNA or PBMC total RNA. TCRdb analysed the multiplex PCR reads with MiXCR anew, one entry per CDR3 protein. The table has around 140,000 distinct CDR3 sequences, about two fifths seen once. V dropped 4 bases and J dropped 5 bases, with 11 bases sitting between them. Per the germline V gene, CDR1 is DFQATT and CDR2 is SNEGSKA (reference sequence). This CDR3 has 12 residues. This receptor was obtained from a human donor with low-grade glioma or glioblastoma, undergoing nonglioma brain surgery, or in good health (not recorded which). The V call is TRBV20-1, the J call TRBJ2-5; perhaps TRBD2 as D (7 bases). The sequenced sample was glioma tissue, nonneoplastic brain tissue, or PBMCs (not recorded which). CDR3 nucleotides: TGCAGTGCTATCGGGGGGCTGGAGACCCAGTACTTC. It specifies CSAIGGLETQYF.